This TCR beta chain was observed in a study of blood T cells in healthy people across ages. A second PCR of about 6 to 12 cycles used a sample-barcoded 5' primer and a J-beta primer mix. TCRdb reprocessed the 5' RACE reads with MiXCR, giving one entry per CDR3 protein. The table lists hundreds of thousands of distinct CDR3 sequences, more than 20% of them singletons. This clonotype was detected a few times. Its antigen is still unknown. A much larger clone lies one base from this, so it may be a read error. Study outcomes and limitations: Percentage of naive T cells showed a strong correlation with TCR beta diversity.

This TCR was sampled from an older man in good health. Sequenced: blood.

CDR3 region: CASSFRDRGENLFF. In DNA form, the CDR3 reads TGTGCCAGCAGCTTCCGGGACAGGGGTGAAAACCTGTTTTTT. The chain combines TRBV7-8 with TRBJ1-4; 10 positions match TRBD1. This CDR3 spans 14 amino acids. CDR1 and CDR2 (germline): SGHVS, FQNEAQ.